Listed here are 5 T cell receptor beta chains from one sample, sequenced in a study of blood T cells in healthy people across ages. It was with a sample-barcoded 5' primer and a J-beta primer mix that a second PCR of roughly 7 to 11 cycles was run. From the 5' RACE reads, TCRdb called clonotypes with MiXCR, one entry per CDR3 protein. The sample yields over 1.5 million distinct CDR3 sequences, 49% seen once. The sequencing input was blood. These TCRs come from a woman between 40 and 55 years old in good health.

This clonotype was observed a single time. The chain uses TRBV6-5 and TRBJ1-5, with TRBD1 identical over 7 bases. In germline, CDR1 is MNHEY, CDR2 SVGAGI. The CDR3 has 16 amino acids. After removal of 5 bases from V and 6 bases from J, the junction contained 13 bases not matched to a gene. The DNA of the CDR3 is TGTGCCAGCAGTACTCAGGGGGAGTCGGTCATTCAGCCCCAGCATTTT. Translation: CASSTQGESVIQPQHF.

V and J are TRBV24-1 and TRBJ1-2; no reliable D call. Trimming cost V 0 bases and J 8 bases, with 6 bases left between them. The germline V gene encodes CDR1 KGHDR and CDR2 SFDVKD. This CDR3 comprises 12 residues. The CDR3 DNA reads as TGTGCCACCAGTGATTTGTCGGACGGCTACACCTTC. Protein sequence: CATSDLSDGYTF.

This clonotype is a singleton in its sample. Lacking the conserved final phenylalanine or tryptophan, this CDR3 likely reflects a read error. The chain couples TRBV3-1 to TRBJ2-4, with a tentative D call TRBD1 (6 bases). Between the trimmed V and J ends, which lost 4 bases and 4 bases, there was a span of 11 bases. The CDR3 is 14 amino acids. CDR1 and CDR2 (germline): LGHDT, YNNKEL (reference sequence). The CDR3 DNA is TGTGCCAGCAGCCTAAGGACAGATAAAAACATTCAGTACGTC. Translation gives CASSLRTDKNIQYV.

This clonotype was counted between two and nine times. V gene TRBV10-3 combines with J gene TRBJ1-2; maybe TRBD1 (6 bases). CDR1 ENHRY and CDR2 SYGVKD come from the germline V gene. Trimming took off 4 bases at V and 5 bases at J, with 14 bases between the two ends. This CDR3 has 14 residues. Written as DNA, the CDR3 is TGTGCCATCAGTGCAGACCGGGACACGTATGGCTACACCTTC. It is translated as CAISADRDTYGYTF.

V and J are TRBV9 and TRBJ2-6, with a weak D call TRBD1 (6 bases). There are 15 residues in the CDR3. Germline V gene lookup returns CDR1 SGDLS and CDR2 YYNGEE. Trimming stripped 3 bases from V and 2 bases from J, with 9 bases between. CDR3 sequence reads: CASSGHRAGANVLTF. The CDR3 nucleotides are TGTGCCAGCAGCGGACACAGGGCTGGGGCCAACGTCCTGACTTTC. Full variable domain (outside the CDR3, taken from reference TRBV9 and TRBJ2-6): DSGVTQTPKHLITATGQRVTLRCSPRSGDLSVYWYQQSLDQGLQFLIQYYNGEERAKGNILERFSAQQFPDLHSELNLSSLELGDSALYFCASSGHRAGANVLTFGAGSRLTVL.